A single sample gave rise to the 10 T cell receptor beta chains below, sequenced in a study of CD8+ T cells in alopecia areata. Stated treatment: oral pan-JAK inhibitor, 5-10 mg twice daily. Extraction of RNA preceded its reverse transcription into cDNA, which served as the sequencing template. Using immunoSEQ multiplex PCR, the repertoire was profiled, and TCRdb retains in-frame clones only, with some absent. The sample includes 150,000 to 200,000 clones, roughly 70% seen only once; the top ten take approximately 1.3%. This sample comprised CD4+ T cells sorted from blood, obtained at week 49, from a patient treated with tofacitinib. The receptors come from a human donor with alopecia areata.

The chain is built from TRBV4-3 and TRBJ1-2, with D maybe TRBD1 (5 bases). CDR1 and CDR2 (germline): LGHNA, YSLEER. Trimming removed 1 base at V and 8 bases at J, with 14 bases between. The CDR3 extends over 14 amino acids. The CDR3 nucleotides read TGCGCCAGCAGCCAAGGGGGGACCGGAGGGGGCTACACCTTC. Its protein is CASSQGGTGGGYTF.

The rearrangement joins TRBV14 to TRBJ2-7; no clear D gene. Germline CDR1 SGHDN, CDR2 FVKESK. Between the trimmed V and J ends, which lost 1 base and 5 bases, there was a span of 6 bases. This CDR3 comprises 12 residues. The CDR3 DNA follows: TGTGCCAGCAGCCAAGTTAGGAACGAGCAGTACTTC. It is translated as CASSQVRNEQYF.

This clone came up once. V gene TRBV4-3 combines with J gene TRBJ1-6, with D maybe TRBD1 (5 bases). Trimming left V 3 bases short and J 8 bases short, with 14 bases between. Germline V CDR1 and CDR2: LGHNA, YSLEER. The CDR3 spans 15 residues. CDR3 amino acids: CASSQGTKQDSPLHF. CDR3 bases: TGCGCCAGCAGCCAGGGAACCAAACAGGATTCACCCCTCCACTTT.

The rearrangement links TRBV27 to TRBJ2-3, with 8 bases fitting TRBD2. Germline assignment: CDR1 MNHEY and CDR2 SMNVEV (reference sequence). CDR3 size: 13 residues. CDR3 bases: TGTGTATGCCGGGGGGGAGGCACAGATACGCAGTATTTT. It yields the protein CVCRGGGTDTQYF.

The rearrangement links TRBV29-1 to TRBJ2-5; D possibly corresponds to TRBD1 (6 bases). CDR3 length: 12 residues. Trimming cost V 4 bases and J 2 bases, with 8 bases left between them. In germline, CDR1 is SQVTM, CDR2 ANQGSEA. CDR3 residues: CSVVRGQETQYF. As DNA, the CDR3 is TGCAGCGTTGTCAGGGGACAAGAGACCCAGTACTTC.

This clone has only one observation. V gene TRBV7-2 combines with J gene TRBJ2-7, with 8 bases fitting TRBD2. The germline V gene has CDR1 SGHTA and CDR2 FQGNSA. CDR3 length equals 14 residues. V dropped 7 bases and J dropped 6; count of bases not matched to a gene: 11. Written as DNA, the CDR3 is TGTGCCAGCACCCCCGGGGGGGCCCAGACCGAGCAGTACTTC. This gives the protein CASTPGGAQTEQYF.

The chain joins TRBV27 to TRBJ2-6, with a possible D match to TRBD1 (5 bases). Trimming stripped 5 bases from V and 1 base from J, with 15 bases between. The CDR3 has 17 residues. Germline V gives CDR1 MNHEY, CDR2 SMNVEV (reference sequence). The CDR3 nucleotides read TGTGCCAGCAGTGGGATAACGCCAGGGTCTGGGGCCAACGTCCTGACTTTC. Translation: CASSGITPGSGANVLTF.

As to this clone: A read error may account for a junction end that differs from germline. The J gene is TRBJ2-7, the V gene TRBV6-1; no definite D call. There are 14 residues in the CDR3. Looked up from germline, CDR1 is MNHNS and CDR2 is SASEGT. CDR3 coding DNA: TGTGCCAGCAGCGAAGGGCCAGGACCCTACGAGCAGTACTTC. This sequence encodes CASSEGPGPYEQYF.

In regard to this clone: Additional DNA sequences in this sample encode the identical CDR3. The chain combines TRBV30 with TRBJ2-3; D is undetermined. In germline, CDR1 is GTSNPN, CDR2 SVGIG (reference sequence). The CDR3 contains 13 residues. V dropped 1 base and J dropped 0 bases, with 5 bases sitting between them. The CDR3 here is CAWSEGSTDTQYF. The CDR3 coding sequence is TGTGCCTGGAGTGAAGGGAGCACAGATACGCAGTATTTT. Drawing the rest from reference TRBV30 and TRBJ2-3, the complete variable domain is SQTIHQWPATLVQPVGSPLSLECTVEGTSNPNLYWYRQAAGRGLQLLFYSVGIGQISSEVPQNLSASRPQDRQFILSSKKLLLSDSGFYLCAWSEGSTDTQYFGPGTRLTVL.

The gene calls are TRBV29-1 and TRBJ1-5, with no clear D. The V end was cut by 4 bases, the J end by 0 bases, with 4 bases between. The CDR3 has 12 residues. Germline V CDR1 and CDR2: SQVTM, ANQGSEA. CDR3 sequence (DNA): TGCAGCGTTGGCAGTAGCAATCAGCCCCAGCATTTT. Translating gives CSVGSSNQPQHF.